This TCR beta chain was profiled in a study of CD8 T cells in acute hepatitis C reinfection (dated by TCRdb to the early 2020s). Background for the entire study: The TCRbeta repertoire of CD8+ T cells specific for the HCV NS3-1073 epitope was profiled during acute infection and after viral clearance. Paired acute and follow-up samples were contributed by four spontaneous resolvers.

A word on this clone: Its antigen is still unknown. It has no much larger one-base neighbor in the sample; base qualities were not kept.

The full study reports these points: Preferential use of the TRBV04 and TRBV06 gene families was observed in all groups, and this preferential usage was not explained by overrepresentation in the naive pool. No follow-up repertoires were available for chronically infected subjects, since NS3-1073 specific cells were too rare to be sorted. About a dozen public clonotypes were found regardless of outcome; one public clonotype used V04-02/J02-02. NS3-1073 specific repertoires were highly diverse, with no significant diversity differences between acute resolver, follow-up resolver and acute chronic samples. Only the TCRbeta chain was sequenced in bulk, so alphabeta pairing of public clonotypes could not be determined. CDR3 sequences shared with other epitopes were rare, and differing sequencing approaches may have limited exact matching.

The junction carries 13 bases between V and J, which are trimmed by 10 bases and 1 base respectively. Measured from the cysteine to the phenylalanine, the CDR3 is 14 residues long. Left in the record is the CDR3 DNA by itself, 42 bases read in frame from the first base. Sequences LGHNA (CDR1) and YNFKEQ (CDR2) are obtained from the germline V gene. The FACS-sorted cells had their genomic DNA extracted, and the commercial immunoSEQ service was used to sequence the TCRbeta chains. In the authors' own workflow: The repertoire data were analyzed using ImmunoSEQ Analyzer software v3.0 and R v3.5.1. Sequences containing stop codons or out-of-frame rearrangements were removed, so only productive rearrangements were analyzed. Simpson diversity, Shannon entropy, CDR3 length and nucleotide addition metrics were obtained from the sequencing provider. Clonotypes were categorized by frequency as dominant, sub-dominant, low or lowest abundance, and clonotypes below 0.1% were excluded from most analyses. Any CDR3 amino acid clonotype present in at least two subjects at a cumulative frequency of at least 0.5% was labeled public. Drawn from immuneACCESS, this table holds only the in-frame rearrangements with V and J called that TCRdb kept. Clones are partly lost; checked studies trace under half to an unresolved V gene and leave the rest unexplained. The DNA was the basis for D and trimming; V, J and clone size are from that table. The sample records tens of thousands of clones, 80% to 90% of which are singletons. In total, the top ten clones hold approximately 11% of the sample.

The sample's time point label, decoded: naive CD8 control sorted from an acute-time-point sample. Enrolled in the Montreal Hepatitis C Cohort (HEPCO) in Canada, the donors were people who inject drugs, and these donors were followed every 3 months. Acute primary HCV infection was defined as a positive HCV RNA or antibody test after a negative test within the previous 24 weeks. Surface staining used CD3, CD8 and CD45RO antibodies, with an aqua fixable dye to exclude dead cells. The cohort included about eight spontaneous resolvers, defined as subjects with HCV RNA clearance within 24 weeks. From thawed, previously cryostored peripheral blood mononuclear cells, CD8+ T cells were purified through negative selection performed by means of the MACS CD8+ T cell Isolation Kit. A BD FACSAria II cell sorter was used for cell sorting.

This TCR came from a woman under 30 who spontaneously cleared hepatitis C infection. Rearrangement joined TRBV4-2 to TRBJ2-2; the D segment could be TRBD1, given 6 matching bases. Material for sequencing was naive CD8+ T cells from PBMCs. Read against the paper, the sample's cell subset or site label means: sorted total naive CD45RO-negative CD8+ T cells. In nucleotide form, the sequence is TGTGCCACTACCACAGGGCAGAACACCGGGGAGCTGTTTTTT. It translates to CATTTGQNTGELFF.